The 21 T cell receptor beta chains presented below share a single source sample, sequenced in a study of early T cells in non-severe SARS-CoV-2 infection. TCRdb called the 5' RACE reads again in MiXCR, with one record for every CDR3 protein. The sample shows about 83,000 distinct CDR3 sequences, about 12% of them seen only once. The specimen was whole blood. These TCRs come from an adult who was a healthcare worker with PCR-confirmed SARS-CoV-2 infection or an uninfected control (not recorded which).

The V call is TRBV7-9, the J call TRBJ2-3; D gene ambiguous. V lost 1 base to trimming and J lost 2 bases, with 10 bases between them. Per germline, CDR1 SEHNR and CDR2 FQNEAQ (reference sequence). The CDR3 length is 15 residues. The CDR3 reads CASSLEGLPTDTQYF. The CDR3 coding sequence is TGTGCCAGCAGCTTAGAGGGCCTCCCCACAGATACGCAGTATTTT.

This rearrangement joins TRBV29-1 to TRBJ1-1, with a weak D call TRBD1 (6 bases). The CDR3 loop spans 12 amino acids. In germline, CDR1 is SQVTM, CDR2 ANQGSEA. The V end lost 2 bases, the J end lost 5 bases, and 9 bases lay between the germline ends. The CDR3 DNA follows: TGCAGCGTTGAATACAGGGCGACTGAAGCTTTCTTT. Encoded protein: CSVEYRATEAFF.

This rearrangement joins TRBV28 to TRBJ2-3; 7 bases align to TRBD2. Germline V CDR1 and CDR2: MDHEN, SYDVKM. The ends lost 7 bases at V and 0 bases at J; junction bases unmatched: 4. This CDR3 spans 14 amino acids. CDR3 sequence (DNA): TGTGCCAGCAAGAGCGGGATAAGCACAGATACGCAGTATTTT. Encoded protein: CASKSGISTDTQYF.

This clonotype was counted at least ten times. The rearrangement links TRBV20-1 to TRBJ1-1; D is ambiguous. Trimming removed 3 bases from V and 1 base from J, with 9 bases in between. This CDR3 region has 13 residues. The germline V gene has CDR1 DFQATT and CDR2 SNEGSKA (reference sequence). The CDR3 coding sequence is TGCAGTGCTAGGGGGAGATCGAACACTGAAGCTTTCTTT. Translation gives CSARGRSNTEAFF.

In this sample, this clonotype turned up a few times. The chain combines TRBV15 with TRBJ2-2, with no clear D. CDR1 and CDR2 from the germline V gene are LNHNV and YYDKDF (reference sequence). Trimming shortened V by 4 bases and J by 3 bases, and 0 bases separated the two germline ends. This CDR3 region has 11 residues. Written as DNA, the CDR3 is TGTGCCACCAGCAACACCGGGGAGCTGTTTTTT. This encodes CATSNTGELFF.

This clonotype was counted between two and nine times. The genes are TRBV24-1 and TRBJ2-3, with TRBD2 matching over 10 bases. The CDR3 extends over 13 amino acids. Germline V gene data show CDR1 as KGHDR and CDR2 as SFDVKD. V was clipped by 12 bases and J by 5 bases; unmatched bases: 7. CDR3 loop: CAAASGSGDTQYF. CDR3 in DNA: TGTGCCGCAGCTAGCGGGAGCGGAGATACGCAGTATTTT.

V gene TRBV4-3 combines with J gene TRBJ2-1; 10 bases are a match to TRBD2. Germline V gene sequence: CDR1 LGHNA, CDR2 YSLEER. The V segment lost 1 base and the J segment 4 bases; nucleotides outside the gene matches: 7. The CDR3 spans 17 residues. CDR3 loop: CASSQAPLAGFYNEQFF. The CDR3 nucleotides are TGCGCCAGCAGCCAAGCCCCACTAGCGGGATTTTACAATGAGCAGTTCTTC.

This clonotype was seen ten or more times. The chain uses TRBV2 and TRBJ2-7; a weak D match, TRBD1 (5 bases). This CDR3 has 12 amino acids. V was pared by 6 bases and J by 3 bases, with 9 bases between. The germline V gene has CDR1 SNHLY and CDR2 FYNNEI. CDR3 amino acids: CASSSQDYEQYF. CDR3 in DNA: TGTGCCAGCAGCTCACAGGACTACGAGCAGTACTTC.

There are many counts of this clonotype. The genes are TRBV6-2 or TRBV6-3 and TRBJ1-1; D ambiguous. In germline, CDR1 is MNHEY, CDR2 SVGEGT. The CDR3 is 13 residues long. With 2 bases removed from V and 3 bases from J, the gap between germline ends came to 7 bases. As DNA, the CDR3 is TGTGCCAGCAGTTACAAGGCCTACACTGAAGCTTTCTTT. Its translation is CASSYKAYTEAFF.

J is TRBJ1-2 and V is TRBV7-3; no firm D call. The germline V gene has CDR1 SGHTA and CDR2 FQGTGA. Trimming pared 3 bases from V and 2 bases from J, leaving 7 bases between. This CDR3 has 13 residues. CDR3 residues: CASSFYLNYGYTF. The CDR3 DNA is TGTGCCAGCAGCTTCTACTTAAACTATGGCTACACCTTC.

V usage is TRBV19 and J usage is TRBJ2-7; D gene unclear. Germline V lookup: CDR1 LNHDA, CDR2 SQIVND (reference sequence). CDR3 length equals 15 residues. Trimming removed 1 base from V and 4 bases from J, with 14 bases in between. CDR3 sequence: CASSIVFGTLYEQYF. The CDR3 DNA is TGTGCCAGTAGTATAGTGTTCGGCACCTTATACGAGCAGTACTTC.

The genes are TRBV6-6 and TRBJ1-2, with 9 bases aligning to TRBD1. Germline V gene lookup returns CDR1 MNHNY and CDR2 SVGAGI (reference sequence). Germline trimming cut 2 bases from V and 6 bases from J; bases unmatched to any gene: 10. The CDR3 covers 16 residues. CDR3 sequence reads: CASSYSPGTGKDGYTF. The CDR3 DNA reads as TGTGCCAGCAGTTACAGTCCCGGGACAGGGAAGGATGGCTACACCTTC.

This clonotype appeared many times. V is TRBV6-5 and J is TRBJ2-3; perhaps TRBD2 as D (6 bases). Germline loops: CDR1 MNHEY, CDR2 SVGAGI. CDR3 length: 15 amino acids. The germline V and J ends were trimmed by 4 bases and 5 bases, with 16 bases remaining between them. CDR3 sequence reads: CASSWNGRAGDTQYF. The CDR3 nucleotides are TGTGCCAGCAGTTGGAACGGGAGAGCGGGAGATACGCAGTATTTT.

This clonotype was counted only a few times. This chain connects TRBV2 to TRBJ2-1, with 8 nucleotides matching TRBD2. This CDR3 spans 15 amino acids. The V and J ends lost 0 bases and 5 bases, in that order; junction bases with no gene match: 3. Germline V gene data show CDR1 as SNHLY and CDR2 as FYNNEI. The CDR3, as DNA: TGTGCCAGCAGTGAAGCACTAGCGGCTCACAATGAGCAGTTCTTC. It encodes CASSEALAAHNEQFF.

CDR3 loop: CASSQSLSGNTGELFF. CDR3 nucleotides: TGTGCCAGCAGCCAAAGCTTGTCCGGGAACACCGGGGAGCTGTTTTTT. V gene TRBV7-3 combines with J gene TRBJ2-2; D is unresolved. CDR1 is SGHTA, CDR2 FQGTGA, per germline. The ends were cut back, 5 bases at V and 1 base at J, with 14 bases in the middle. The CDR3 totals 16 residues.

This clonotype was counted only a few times. V and J are TRBV6-2 or TRBV6-3 and TRBJ2-6; no clear D. CDR3 size: 15 residues. Between the trimmed V and J ends, which lost 6 bases and 4 bases, there was a span of 13 bases. The germline gives CDR1 MNHEY, CDR2 SVGEGT. CDR3 sequence reads: CASSYDTRGANVLTF. The CDR3 region has the DNA TGTGCCAGCAGCTATGACACCCGCGGGGCCAACGTCCTGACTTTC.

This clonotype was seen ten or more times. The genes are TRBV5-1 and TRBJ2-2; D not certain. The CDR3 length is 14 residues. The V end lost 1 base, the J end lost 2 bases, and 6 bases lay between the germline ends. Germline CDR1 reads SGHRS; CDR2 reads YFSETQ. This CDR3 reads CASSLTLNTGELFF. For the CDR3, the DNA is TGCGCCAGCAGCTTGACACTTAACACCGGGGAGCTGTTTTTT.

This clonotype was picked up a small number of times. V is TRBV6-5 and J is TRBJ2-5; D is tentatively TRBD1 or TRBD2 (5 bases each). The germline gives CDR1 MNHEY, CDR2 SVGAGI. There are 14 residues in the CDR3. V was clipped by 5 bases and J by 8 bases, with 18 bases between them. CDR3 residues: CASSKRDLSKTQYF. The CDR3 DNA sequence: TGTGCCAGCAGTAAACGGGACCTAAGTAAAACCCAGTACTTC.

This chain connects TRBV20-1 to TRBJ1-5, with TRBD1 as a possible D gene (5 bases). V lost 2 bases to trimming and J lost 0 bases, with 11 bases between them. The germline gives CDR1 DFQATT, CDR2 SNEGSKA (reference sequence). This CDR3 is built from 15 residues. The CDR3 region is CSARTYRLSNQPQHF. CDR3 DNA sequence: TGCAGTGCTAGAACCTACAGGCTTAGCAATCAGCCCCAGCATTTT.

This clonotype was seen at least ten times. V and J are TRBV20-1 and TRBJ2-7; maybe TRBD1 (6 bases). Trimming removed 3 bases from V and 7 bases from J, with 22 bases in between. CDR3 length equals 15 residues. Germline-derived CDR1 and CDR2 are DFQATT and SNEGSKA (reference sequence). This CDR3 reads CSASLGTLLIEEQYF. CDR3 coding DNA: TGCAGTGCTAGCCTAGGGACACTCCTTATAGAGGAGCAGTACTTC.

This clonotype was recorded a few times. The rearrangement links TRBV29-1 to TRBJ2-3; perhaps TRBD2 as D (6 bases). The CDR3 spans 15 residues. Trimming removed 4 bases from V and 2 bases from J, with 16 bases in between. The germline gives CDR1 SQVTM, CDR2 ANQGSEA. The CDR3 here is CSVGVRLAYTDTQYF. The CDR3 DNA sequence: TGCAGCGTTGGTGTTAGGCTAGCGTACACAGATACGCAGTATTTT.